The T cell receptor beta chain under discussion was sequenced for a study of Graves' ophthalmopathy and Graves' hyperthyroidism. Using RNA transcripts, the TCR beta CDR3 regions were amplified. A first-round RT-PCR used HTBI primers, followed by a second-round multiplex PCR. TCRdb ran MiXCR on the multiplex PCR reads and lists one entry per CDR3 protein. The sample has 580,000 or so distinct CDR3 sequences; under 45% are singletons. This clonotype has more than one count but fewer than ten. As yet, its antigen is unknown. With 7 bases removed from V and 0 bases from J, the gap between germline ends came to 13 bases. CDR3 length: 15 amino acids. Germline CDR1 is SQVTM and CDR2 is ANQGSEA. Hyperthyroidism patients were newly diagnosed, under 2 months' duration, aged 18 to 65. Overall study findings and caveats: Blood was where most expanded thyroid clonotypes above 0.001 frequency also turned up. Separation of ophthalmopathy from stable hyperthyroidism was achieved by a 13-signature model, at around 88% sensitivity and under 82% specificity.

The TCR comes from an adult man with Graves' hyperthyroidism. The source material was peripheral blood or thyroid tissue (not recorded which). This chain uses TRBV29-1 with TRBJ2-6, with a tentative D call TRBD1 (5 bases). The CDR3: CSAQSTGSGANVLTF. The CDR3 nucleotides read TGCAGCGCCCAATCCACAGGCTCTGGGGCCAACGTCCTGACTTTC.